The following is a T cell receptor beta chain sequence with its context. In the original analysis: Using reference gene primer amplification, nucleated cell counts were estimated. The table came from immunoSEQ multiplex PCR; TCRdb's copy has only in-frame clones and leaves some out. V and J calls and clone size come straight from that table; D and trimming were deduced from the DNA. The sample includes roughly 180,000 clones, 75% to 90% of them seen just once. The entry originates in a study of blood T cell repertoires in COVID-19. Turning to the study itself: Researchers got acute and convalescent COVID-19 samples from the United States, Italy and Spain. PBMCs, B-cell-depleted T cells, or T cells were the source of the cDNA or gDNA that made up the material.

The germline V gene encodes CDR1 MDHEN and CDR2 SYDVKM. The germline V and J ends were trimmed by 6 bases and 3 bases, with 17 bases remaining between them. The CDR3 spans 15 residues. The sequence was collected from a woman aged 55-70 years with acute or convalescent COVID-19. This chain uses TRBV28 with TRBJ1-1, with a tentative D call TRBD1 (6 bases). The sequenced material came from peripheral blood. The CDR3: CASSPRTTGYTEAFF. DNA for the CDR3: TGTGCCAGCAGCCCCCGGACCACAGGGTACACTGAAGCTTTCTTT.